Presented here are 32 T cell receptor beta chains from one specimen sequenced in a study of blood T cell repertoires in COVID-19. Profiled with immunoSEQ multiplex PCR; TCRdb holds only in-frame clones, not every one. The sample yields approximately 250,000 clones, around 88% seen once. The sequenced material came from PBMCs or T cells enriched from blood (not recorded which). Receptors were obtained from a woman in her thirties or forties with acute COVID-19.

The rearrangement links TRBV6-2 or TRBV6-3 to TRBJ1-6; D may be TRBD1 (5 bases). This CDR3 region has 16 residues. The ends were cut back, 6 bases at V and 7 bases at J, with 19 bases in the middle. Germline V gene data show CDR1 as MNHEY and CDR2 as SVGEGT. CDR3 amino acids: CASSPAEGLLNSPLHF. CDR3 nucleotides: TGTGCCAGCAGCCCCGCTGAGGGACTGCTCAATTCACCCCTCCACTTT.

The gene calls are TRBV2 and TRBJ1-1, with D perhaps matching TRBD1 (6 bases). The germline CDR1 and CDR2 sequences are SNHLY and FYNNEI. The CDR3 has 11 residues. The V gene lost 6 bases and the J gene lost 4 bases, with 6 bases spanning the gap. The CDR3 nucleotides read TGTGCCAGCAGGGGGGCCACTGAAGCTTTCTTT. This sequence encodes CASRGATEAFF.

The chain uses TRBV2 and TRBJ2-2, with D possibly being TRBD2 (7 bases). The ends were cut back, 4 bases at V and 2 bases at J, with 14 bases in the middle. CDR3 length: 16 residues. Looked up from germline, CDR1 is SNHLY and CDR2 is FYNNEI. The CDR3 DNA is TGTGCCAGCAGTGGGGGGCTAGCGGTTAACACCGGGGAGCTGTTTTTT. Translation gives CASSGGLAVNTGELFF. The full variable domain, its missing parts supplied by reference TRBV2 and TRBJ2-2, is EPEVTQTPSHQVTQMGQEVILRCVPISNHLYFYWYRQILGQKVEFLVSFYNNEISEKSEIFDDQFSVERPDGSNFTLKIRSTKLEDSAMYFCASSGGLAVNTGELFFGEGSRLTVL.

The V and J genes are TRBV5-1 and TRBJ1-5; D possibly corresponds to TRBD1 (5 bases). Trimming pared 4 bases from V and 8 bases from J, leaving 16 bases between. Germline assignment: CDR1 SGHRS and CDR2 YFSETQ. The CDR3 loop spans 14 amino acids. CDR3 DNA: TGCGCCAGCAGCCCAGGCGGGGGGAGGGAGCCCCAGCATTTT. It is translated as CASSPGGGREPQHF.

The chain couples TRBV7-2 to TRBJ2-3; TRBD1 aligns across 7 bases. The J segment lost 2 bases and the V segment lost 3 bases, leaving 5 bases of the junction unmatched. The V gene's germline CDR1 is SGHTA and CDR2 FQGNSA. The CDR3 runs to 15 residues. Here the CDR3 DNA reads TGTGCCAGCAGCTTCCAAGGGGGCATCACAGATACGCAGTATTTT. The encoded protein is CASSFQGGITDTQYF.

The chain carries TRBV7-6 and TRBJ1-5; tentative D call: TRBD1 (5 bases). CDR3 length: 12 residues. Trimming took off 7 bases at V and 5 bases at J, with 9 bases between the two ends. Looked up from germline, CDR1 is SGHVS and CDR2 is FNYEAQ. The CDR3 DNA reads TGTGCCAGCACCACAGGAGATCAGCCCCAGCATTTT. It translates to CASTTGDQPQHF.

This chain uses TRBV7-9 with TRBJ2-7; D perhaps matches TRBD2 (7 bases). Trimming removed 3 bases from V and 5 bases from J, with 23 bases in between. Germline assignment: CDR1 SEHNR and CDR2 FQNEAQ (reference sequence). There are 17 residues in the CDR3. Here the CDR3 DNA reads TGTGCCAGCAGCTTCGCTAGCCAGGGGCGGGGGTTCCACGAGCAGTACTTC. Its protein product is CASSFASQGRGFHEQYF.

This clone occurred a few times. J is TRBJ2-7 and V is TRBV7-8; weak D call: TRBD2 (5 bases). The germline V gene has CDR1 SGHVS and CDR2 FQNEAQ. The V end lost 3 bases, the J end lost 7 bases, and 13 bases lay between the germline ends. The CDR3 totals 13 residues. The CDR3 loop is CASSFEGSEEQYV. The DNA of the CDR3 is TGTGCCAGCAGCTTCGAGGGATCGGAAGAGCAGTACGTC.

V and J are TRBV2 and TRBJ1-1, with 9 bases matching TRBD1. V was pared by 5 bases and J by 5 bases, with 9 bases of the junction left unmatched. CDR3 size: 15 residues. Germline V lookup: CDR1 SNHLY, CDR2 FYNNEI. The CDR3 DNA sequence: TGTGCCAGCAGTTCGTCCCGGGACAGGGTTACTGAAGCTTTCTTT. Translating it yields CASSSSRDRVTEAFF.

CDR3 in DNA: TGTGCCAGCAGTGAAGGGAGCCCCTCCATTTCCCTCCACTTT. Its translation: CASSEGSPSISLHF. The J gene is TRBJ1-6, the V gene TRBV6-1; D is ambiguous. V gave up 1 base and J gave up 14 bases, with 15 bases separating them. The germline V gene has CDR1 MNHNS and CDR2 SASEGT. This CDR3 is 14 amino acids long.

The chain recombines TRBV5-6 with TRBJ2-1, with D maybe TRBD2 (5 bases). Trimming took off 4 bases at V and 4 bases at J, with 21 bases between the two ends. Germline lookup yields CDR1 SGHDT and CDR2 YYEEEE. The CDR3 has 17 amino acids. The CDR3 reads CASSRSQRMRVYNEQFF. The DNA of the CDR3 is TGTGCCAGCAGCCGGTCCCAGCGGATGAGGGTTTACAATGAGCAGTTCTTC.

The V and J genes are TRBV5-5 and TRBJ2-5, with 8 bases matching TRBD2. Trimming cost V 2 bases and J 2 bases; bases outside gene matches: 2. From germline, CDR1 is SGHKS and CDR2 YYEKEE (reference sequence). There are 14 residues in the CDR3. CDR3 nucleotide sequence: TGTGCCAGCAGCTTACGGGGGGGACAAGAGACCCAGTACTTC. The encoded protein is CASSLRGGQETQYF.

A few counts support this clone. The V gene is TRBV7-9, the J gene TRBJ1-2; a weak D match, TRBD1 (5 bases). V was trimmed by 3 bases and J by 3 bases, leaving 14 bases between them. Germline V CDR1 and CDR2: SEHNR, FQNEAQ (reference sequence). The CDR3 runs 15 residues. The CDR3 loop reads CASSFPPPGYYGYTF. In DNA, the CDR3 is TGTGCCAGCAGCTTTCCCCCCCCAGGGTACTATGGCTACACCTTC. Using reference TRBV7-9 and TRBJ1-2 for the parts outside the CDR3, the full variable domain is DTGVSQNPRHKITKRGQNVTFRCDPISEHNRLYWYRQTLGQGPEFLTYFQNEAQLEKSRLLSDRFSAERPKGSFSTLEIQRTEQGDSAMYLCASSFPPPGYYGYTFGSGTRLTVV.

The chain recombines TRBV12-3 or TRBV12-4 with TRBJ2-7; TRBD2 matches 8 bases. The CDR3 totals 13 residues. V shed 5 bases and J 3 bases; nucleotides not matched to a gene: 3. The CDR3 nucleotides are TGTGCCAGCAGTCCCGGGACTAGCTACGAGCAGTACTTC. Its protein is CASSPGTSYEQYF.

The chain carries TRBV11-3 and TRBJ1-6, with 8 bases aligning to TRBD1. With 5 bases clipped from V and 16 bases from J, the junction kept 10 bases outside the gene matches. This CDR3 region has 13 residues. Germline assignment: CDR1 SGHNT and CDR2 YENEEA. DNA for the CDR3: TGTGCCAGCAGCCCCGAACCGGACAGGGTTCTCCACTTT. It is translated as CASSPEPDRVLHF.

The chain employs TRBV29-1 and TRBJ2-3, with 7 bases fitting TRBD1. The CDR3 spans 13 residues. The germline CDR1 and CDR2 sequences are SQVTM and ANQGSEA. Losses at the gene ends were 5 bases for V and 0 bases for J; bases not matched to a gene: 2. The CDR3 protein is CSVRTGSTDTQYF. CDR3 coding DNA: TGCAGCGTTAGGACAGGTAGCACAGATACGCAGTATTTT.

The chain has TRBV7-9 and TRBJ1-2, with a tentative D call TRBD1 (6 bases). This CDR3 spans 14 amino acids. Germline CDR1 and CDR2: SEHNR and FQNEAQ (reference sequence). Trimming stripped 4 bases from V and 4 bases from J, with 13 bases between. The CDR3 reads CASSSGQNFYGYTF. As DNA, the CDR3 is TGTGCCAGCAGCTCCGGACAGAATTTCTATGGCTACACCTTC.

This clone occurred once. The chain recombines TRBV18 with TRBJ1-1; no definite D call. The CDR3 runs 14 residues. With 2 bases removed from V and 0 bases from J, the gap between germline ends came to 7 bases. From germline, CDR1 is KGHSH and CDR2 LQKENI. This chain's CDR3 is CASSPYTVNTEAFF. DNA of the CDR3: TGTGCCAGCTCACCATACACAGTGAACACTGAAGCTTTCTTT.

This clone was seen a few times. CDR3 DNA sequence: TGCAGCGTTGAAGAGCCGGGAGGGTACTCTGGAAACACCATATATTTT. This encodes CSVEEPGGYSGNTIYF. This chain joins TRBV29-1 and TRBJ1-3; D not resolved. Deletions cut 0 bases from V and 0 bases from J, with 12 bases between. Germline V lookup: CDR1 SQVTM, CDR2 ANQGSEA. This CDR3 has 16 amino acids.

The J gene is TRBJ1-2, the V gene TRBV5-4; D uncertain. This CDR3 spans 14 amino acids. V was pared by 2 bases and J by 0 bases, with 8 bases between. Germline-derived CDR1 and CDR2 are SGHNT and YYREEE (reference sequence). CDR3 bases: TGTGCCAGCAGCTTCGATGGAGCTAACTATGGCTACACCTTC. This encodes CASSFDGANYGYTF.

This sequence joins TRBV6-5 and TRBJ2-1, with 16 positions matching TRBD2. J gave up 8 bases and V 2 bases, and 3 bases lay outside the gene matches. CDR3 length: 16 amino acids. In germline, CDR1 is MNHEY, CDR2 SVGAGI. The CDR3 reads CASSYVGLAGGDEQFF. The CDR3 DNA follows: TGTGCCAGCAGTTACGTGGGACTAGCGGGGGGGGATGAGCAGTTCTTC.

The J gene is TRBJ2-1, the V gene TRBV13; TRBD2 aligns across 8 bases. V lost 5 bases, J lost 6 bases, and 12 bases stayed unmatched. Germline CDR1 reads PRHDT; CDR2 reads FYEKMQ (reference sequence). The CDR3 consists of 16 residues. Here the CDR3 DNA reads TGTGCCAGCAGCGCCACCACACCGGGAGGGGGCAATGAGCAGTTCTTC. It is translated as CASSATTPGGGNEQFF.

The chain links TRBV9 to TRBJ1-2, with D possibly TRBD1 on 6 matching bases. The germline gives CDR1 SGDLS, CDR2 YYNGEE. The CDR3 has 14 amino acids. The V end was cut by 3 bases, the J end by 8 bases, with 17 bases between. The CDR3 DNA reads TGTGCCAGCAGCGAGGGGGACGGCTTTCTGGGCTACACCTTC. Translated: CASSEGDGFLGYTF.

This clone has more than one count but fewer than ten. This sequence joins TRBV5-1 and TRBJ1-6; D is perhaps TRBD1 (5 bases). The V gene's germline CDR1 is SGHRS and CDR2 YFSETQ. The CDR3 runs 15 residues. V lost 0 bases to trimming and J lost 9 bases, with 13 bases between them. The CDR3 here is CASSLEGDSVSPLHF. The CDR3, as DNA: TGCGCCAGCAGCTTGGAGGGCGACAGTGTTTCACCCCTCCACTTT.

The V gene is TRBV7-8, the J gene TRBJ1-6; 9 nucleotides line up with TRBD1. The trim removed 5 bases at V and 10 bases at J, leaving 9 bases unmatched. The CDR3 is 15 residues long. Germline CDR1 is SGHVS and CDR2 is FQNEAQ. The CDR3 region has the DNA TGTGCCAGCAGCCCCCAGGACAGGGGAAACTCACCCCTCCACTTT. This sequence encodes CASSPQDRGNSPLHF.

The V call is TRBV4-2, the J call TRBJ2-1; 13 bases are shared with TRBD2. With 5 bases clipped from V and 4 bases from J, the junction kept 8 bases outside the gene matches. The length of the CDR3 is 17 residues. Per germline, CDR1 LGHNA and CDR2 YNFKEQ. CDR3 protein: CASSSRLAGGAYNEQFF. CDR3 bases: TGTGCCAGCAGCTCGCGACTAGCGGGAGGAGCGTACAATGAGCAGTTCTTC.

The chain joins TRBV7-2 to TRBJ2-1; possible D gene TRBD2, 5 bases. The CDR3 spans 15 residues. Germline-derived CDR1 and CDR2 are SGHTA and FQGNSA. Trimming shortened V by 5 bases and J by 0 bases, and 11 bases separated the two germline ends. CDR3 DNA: TGTGCCAGCAGCCTAGGACTTGGCTCCTACAATGAGCAGTTCTTC. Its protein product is CASSLGLGSYNEQFF.

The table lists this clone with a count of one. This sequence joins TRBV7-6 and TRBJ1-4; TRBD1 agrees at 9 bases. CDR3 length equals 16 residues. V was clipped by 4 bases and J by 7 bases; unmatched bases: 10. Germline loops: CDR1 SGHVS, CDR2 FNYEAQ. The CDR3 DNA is TGTGCCAGCAGCTGGTGGCCGGGACAGGGAAGTGAAAAACTGTTTTTT. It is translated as CASSWWPGQGSEKLFF.

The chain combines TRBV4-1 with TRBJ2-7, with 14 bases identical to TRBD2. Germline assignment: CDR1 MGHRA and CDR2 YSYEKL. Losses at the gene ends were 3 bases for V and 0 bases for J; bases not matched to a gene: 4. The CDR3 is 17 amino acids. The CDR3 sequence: CASSQGLAGAISYEQYF. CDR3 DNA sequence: TGCGCCAGCAGCCAGGGACTAGCGGGGGCCATCTCCTACGAGCAGTACTTC.

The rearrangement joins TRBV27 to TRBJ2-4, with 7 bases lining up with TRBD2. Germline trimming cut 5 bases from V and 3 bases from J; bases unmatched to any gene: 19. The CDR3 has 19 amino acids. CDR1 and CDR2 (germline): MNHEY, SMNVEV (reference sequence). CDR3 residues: CASSLRGSAGVGDKNIQYF. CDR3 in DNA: TGTGCCAGCAGTCTCCGCGGGAGTGCGGGGGTTGGGGACAAAAACATTCAGTACTTC.

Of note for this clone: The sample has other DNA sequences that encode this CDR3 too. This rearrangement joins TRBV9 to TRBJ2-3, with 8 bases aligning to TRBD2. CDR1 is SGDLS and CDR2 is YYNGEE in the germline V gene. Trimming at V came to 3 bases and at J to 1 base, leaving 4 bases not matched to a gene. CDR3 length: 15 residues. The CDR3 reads CASSEGLGGTDTQYF. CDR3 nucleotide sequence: TGTGCCAGCAGCGAGGGACTAGGGGGCACAGATACGCAGTATTTT.

DNA of the CDR3: TGTGCCACCGAGGAGCTAGCCAAAAACATTCAGTACTTC. This codes for CATEELAKNIQYF. This chain links TRBV28 with TRBJ2-4; D gene ambiguous. CDR1 is MDHEN and CDR2 is SYDVKM in the germline V gene. The ends were cut back, 10 bases at V and 0 bases at J, with 10 bases in the middle. This CDR3 is built from 13 residues.